These 22 T cell receptor beta chains were all obtained from the same sample, sequenced in a study of long-term antiretroviral therapy in people with HIV. At the survey level, the v3.0 immunoSEQ assay was run. The protocol was immunoSEQ multiplex PCR, while the TCRdb copy is restricted to in-frame clones and leaves out a portion. Of about 41,000 clones in the sample, approximately 94% were seen once. The specimen was unsorted PBMCs, collected roughly 9.4 years after starting antiretroviral therapy. The receptor set was obtained from a man younger than 40 with HIV.

This chain links TRBV12-5 with TRBJ2-7; 11 nucleotides line up with TRBD1. Germline V gene data show CDR1 as LGHNT and CDR2 as FRNRAP. This CDR3 has 17 amino acids. V lost 5 bases and J lost 4; bases outside the gene matches: 13. The CDR3 DNA reads TGTGCTAGTGGTGCGGGACAGGGGGTCCCTCTTGCTTACGAGCAGTACTTC. As protein: CASGAGQGVPLAYEQYF.

The V call is TRBV5-1, the J call TRBJ1-2; 7 bases align to TRBD1. Germline values: CDR1 SGHRS, CDR2 YFSETQ. The CDR3 is made up of 13 amino acids. The V and J ends lost 7 bases and 8 bases, in that order; junction bases with no gene match: 11. For the CDR3, the DNA is TGCGCCAGCCGAGTTGACAGGGACGTGGGCTACACCTTC. This codes for CASRVDRDVGYTF.

The chain links TRBV5-1 to TRBJ2-1, with 9 bases fitting TRBD2. Trimming at V came to 4 bases and at J to 15 bases, leaving 11 bases not matched to a gene. The CDR3 extends over 13 amino acids. Germline V CDR1 and CDR2: SGHRS, YFSETQ. The CDR3 DNA sequence: TGCGCCAGCAGCCTTGAGAGGCGGGGGGGCGCGTTCTTC. Residues: CASSLERRGGAFF.

The genes are TRBV7-9 and TRBJ2-7; weak D call: TRBD1 (7 bases). Looked up from germline, CDR1 is SEHNR and CDR2 is FQNEAQ (reference sequence). Trimming shortened V by 1 base and J by 7 bases, and 14 bases separated the two germline ends. This CDR3 comprises 14 residues. CDR3: CASSLDGQGGEQYV. CDR3 bases: TGTGCCAGCAGCTTAGACGGGCAGGGGGGAGAGCAGTACGTC.

The chain couples TRBV7-2 to TRBJ2-1; D is perhaps TRBD2 (5 bases). Trimming cost V 2 bases and J 0 bases, with 11 bases left between them. CDR1 is SGHTA, CDR2 FQGNSA, per germline. CDR3 length: 16 residues. The CDR3 is CASSLLAGNSYNEQFF. The CDR3 DNA reads as TGTGCCAGCAGCTTATTGGCGGGTAACTCCTACAATGAGCAGTTCTTC.

This chain links TRBV6-1 with TRBJ1-6, with no clear D. The germline CDR1 and CDR2 sequences are MNHNS and SASEGT. With 2 bases removed from V and 7 bases from J, the gap between germline ends came to 0 bases. The length of the CDR3 is 11 residues. CDR3 region: CASSENSPLHF. For the CDR3, the DNA is TGTGCCAGCAGTGAAAATTCACCCCTCCACTTT.

Here the CDR3 reads CASNPSGANVLTF. The CDR3 coding sequence is TGTGCCAGCAACCCTTCTGGGGCCAACGTCCTGACTTTC. The V and J genes are TRBV6-5 and TRBJ2-6, with D unresolved. Trimming removed 7 bases from V and 1 base from J, with 5 bases in between. The CDR3 is 13 residues long. In germline, CDR1 is MNHEY, CDR2 SVGAGI.

This clone has a single count. V and J are TRBV6-5 and TRBJ1-3; no clear D gene. Looked up from germline, CDR1 is MNHEY and CDR2 is SVGAGI. The CDR3 has 16 residues. The V end was cut by 0 bases, the J end by 3 bases, with 12 bases between. The CDR3 sequence is CASSYSAGLGGNTIYF. CDR3 nucleotides: TGTGCCAGCAGTTACTCTGCGGGCCTGGGTGGAAACACCATATATTTT.

The chain carries TRBV19 and TRBJ1-2, with D possibly matching TRBD1 (5 bases). CDR3 size: 14 residues. CDR1 is LNHDA, CDR2 SQIVND, per germline (reference sequence). Trimming shortened V by 3 bases and J by 4 bases, and 12 bases separated the two germline ends. As DNA, the CDR3 is TGTGCCAGTAGTATGGTGGGGACCGTCTATGGCTACACCTTC. Encoded protein: CASSMVGTVYGYTF. Variable domain in full (rest from reference TRBV19 and TRBJ1-2): DGGITQSPKYLFRKEGQNVTLSCEQNLNHDAMYWYRQDPGQGLRLIYYSQIVNDFQKGDIAEGYSVSREKKESFPLTVTSAQKNPTAFYLCASSMVGTVYGYTFGSGTRLTVV.

Concerning this clone: One junction end does not reproduce the germline sequence, and a read error may be involved. The chain recombines TRBV7-7 with TRBJ2-2; TRBD2 matches at 10 bases. The germline V gene encodes CDR1 SSHAT and CDR2 FNYEAQ (reference sequence). This CDR3 has 18 amino acids. This chain's CDR3 is CASSLGPSGGFSTGELFF. The CDR3, as DNA: TGTGCTAGCAGCCTAGGCCCTAGCGGGGGATTCAGCACCGGGGAGCTGTTTTTT.

This chain links TRBV6-1 with TRBJ2-3; D is unresolved. Germline CDR1 MNHNS, CDR2 SASEGT. Trimming removed 2 bases at V and 1 base at J, with 7 bases between. The length of the CDR3 is 14 residues. CDR3 DNA sequence: TGTGCCAGCAGTGAATCGATGCGCACAGATACGCAGTATTTT. Its translation is CASSESMRTDTQYF.

The CDR3 sequence: CASSFGGGAYEQYF. DNA of the CDR3: TGTGCCAGCAGTTTTGGCGGGGGGGCCTACGAGCAGTACTTC. The chain carries TRBV28 and TRBJ2-7; 9 bases match TRBD2. The CDR3 runs 14 residues. V was clipped by 3 bases and J by 2 bases; unmatched bases: 2. CDR1 is MDHEN, CDR2 SYDVKM, per germline.

The chain is built from TRBV7-6 and TRBJ1-2, with a tentative D call TRBD1 (6 bases). The germline V and J ends were trimmed by 0 bases and 8 bases, with 13 bases remaining between them. CDR1 SGHVS and CDR2 FNYEAQ come from the germline V gene. The CDR3 has 14 amino acids. The CDR3 sequence: CASSLAAGAVGYTF. The CDR3 nucleotides are TGTGCCAGCAGCTTAGCGGCAGGGGCTGTAGGCTACACCTTC.

The chain joins TRBV28 to TRBJ1-5, with no clear D. Germline V CDR1 and CDR2: MDHEN, SYDVKM. V was cut by 7 bases and J by 0 bases, with 13 bases left in between. The CDR3 runs to 15 residues. In DNA form, the CDR3 reads TGTGCCAGCAAGCTGGGCGGAACTAGCAATCAGCCCCAGCATTTT. Translating gives CASKLGGTSNQPQHF.

The chain couples TRBV5-1 to TRBJ2-5, with 7 nucleotides matching TRBD2. The CDR3 has 16 residues. The ends lost 4 bases at V and 0 bases at J; junction bases unmatched: 9. CDR1 is SGHRS and CDR2 is YFSETQ in the germline V gene. The CDR3 protein is CASSKSVAGDQETQYF. The CDR3 coding sequence is TGCGCCAGCAGCAAATCAGTTGCGGGGGACCAAGAGACCCAGTACTTC.

The CDR3 DNA is TGTGCCAGCAGCTTGGGTGACAGGACGGGGGAAAAACTGTTTTTT. It is translated as CASSLGDRTGEKLFF. The chain carries TRBV5-4 and TRBJ1-4; D is perhaps TRBD1 (6 bases). Germline CDR1 reads SGHNT; CDR2 reads YYREEE (reference sequence). The CDR3 contains 15 residues. Trimming took off 0 bases at V and 8 bases at J, with 14 bases between the two ends.

The CDR3 DNA sequence: TGTGCCAGCAGTTACTCGACGACGGGGGACTACGAGCAGTACTTC. Residues: CASSYSTTGDYEQYF. This chain links TRBV6-6 with TRBJ2-7, with D possibly being TRBD2 (6 bases). The germline V gene has CDR1 MNHNY and CDR2 SVGAGI (reference sequence). The CDR3 has 15 amino acids. Trimming removed 0 bases from V and 3 bases from J, with 12 bases in between.

This chain connects TRBV13 to TRBJ2-7; weak D call: TRBD1 (6 bases). Trimming removed 0 bases from V and 5 bases from J, with 11 bases in between. Germline assignment: CDR1 PRHDT and CDR2 FYEKMQ (reference sequence). CDR3 length: 14 amino acids. The CDR3 coding sequence is TGTGCCAGCAGCTTAGGCACCCAGGGGAACGAGCAGTACTTC. This translates into CASSLGTQGNEQYF. The full variable domain, with the rest looked up from reference TRBV13 and TRBJ2-7, is AAGVIQSPRHLIKEKRETATLKCYPIPRHDTVYWYQQGPGQDPQFLISFYEKMQSDKGSIPDRFSAQQFSDYHSELNMSSLELGDSALYFCASSLGTQGNEQYFGPGTRLTVT.

The CDR3 bases are TGTGCCAGCAGCTTCGGGGGTTCCTATAATTCACCCCTCCACTTT. Its translation: CASSFGGSYNSPLHF. The V gene is TRBV11-1, the J gene TRBJ1-6, with a weak D call TRBD1 (5 bases). The CDR3 is made up of 15 amino acids. From germline, CDR1 is SGHAT and CDR2 FQDESV (reference sequence). V gave up 3 bases and J gave up 1 base, with 7 bases separating them. The whole variable domain, remainder taken from reference TRBV11-1 and TRBJ1-6, is EAEVAQSPRYKITEKSQAVAFWCDPISGHATLYWYRQILGQGPELLVQFQDESVVDDSQLPKDRFSAERLKGVDSTLKIQPAELGDSAMYLCASSFGGSYNSPLHFGNGTRLTVT.

V and J are TRBV27 and TRBJ2-3; a possible D gene is TRBD2 (7 bases). CDR1 is MNHEY, CDR2 SMNVEV, per germline (reference sequence). The CDR3 is 17 residues long. The V gene lost 5 bases and the J gene lost 0 bases, with 18 bases spanning the gap. The chain's CDR3 is CASSPSRRGASTDTQYF. For the CDR3, the DNA is TGTGCCAGCAGTCCCAGCCGACGGGGGGCTAGCACAGATACGCAGTATTTT.

The gene calls are TRBV4-2 and TRBJ1-1; D gene uncertain. This CDR3 has 11 residues. Germline V lookup: CDR1 LGHNA, CDR2 YNFKEQ. V lost 0 bases to trimming and J lost 7 bases, with 3 bases between them. CDR3 loop: CASSQDNEAFF. CDR3 DNA sequence: TGTGCCAGCAGCCAAGATAATGAAGCTTTCTTT.

The chain employs TRBV11-3 and TRBJ2-1; D unclear. V was cut by 1 base and J by 0 bases, with 10 bases left in between. Germline V CDR1 and CDR2: SGHNT, YENEEA. The length of the CDR3 is 16 residues. DNA for the CDR3: TGTGCCAGCAGCTTAGCGCAGGATCCCTCCTACAATGAGCAGTTCTTC. It yields the protein CASSLAQDPSYNEQFF.